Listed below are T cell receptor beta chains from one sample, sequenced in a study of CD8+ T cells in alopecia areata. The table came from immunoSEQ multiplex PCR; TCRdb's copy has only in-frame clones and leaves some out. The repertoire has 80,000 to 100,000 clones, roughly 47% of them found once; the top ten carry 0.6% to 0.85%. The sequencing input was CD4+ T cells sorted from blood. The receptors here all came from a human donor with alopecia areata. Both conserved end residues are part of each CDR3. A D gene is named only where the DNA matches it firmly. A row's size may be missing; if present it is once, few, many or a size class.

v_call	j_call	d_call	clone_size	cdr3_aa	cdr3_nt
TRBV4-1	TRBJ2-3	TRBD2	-	CASSQDRRGDTQYF	TGCGCCAGCAGCCAAGATCGGCGGGGGGATACGCAGTATTTT
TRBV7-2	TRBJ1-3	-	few	CASSRLTSGNTIYF	TGTGCCAGCAGTCGACTGACCTCTGGAAACACCATATATTTT
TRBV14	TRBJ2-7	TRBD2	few	CASRVSGASYEQYF	TGTGCCAGCAGGGTTAGCGGGGCATCCTACGAGCAGTACTTC
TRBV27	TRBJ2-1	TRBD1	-	CASCPTGEINEQFF	TGTGCCAGCTGCCCGACAGGGGAGATCAATGAGCAGTTCTTC
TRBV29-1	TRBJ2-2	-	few	CSVYGLGNTGELFF	TGCAGCGTTTATGGTTTGGGGAACACCGGGGAGCTGTTTTTT
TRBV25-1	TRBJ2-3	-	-	CASSPRDTQYF	TGTGCCAGCAGTCCTAGAGATACGCAGTATTTT
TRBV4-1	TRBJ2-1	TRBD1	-	CASSPGLRGKGNEQFF	TGCGCCAGCAGCCCTGGACTCAGGGGGAAGGGCAATGAGCAGTTCTTC
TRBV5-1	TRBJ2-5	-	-	CASSLDPVGQETQYF	TGCGCCAGCAGCTTGGATCCAGTAGGCCAAGAGACCCAGTACTTC
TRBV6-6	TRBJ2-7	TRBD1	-	CASSIFGTGIDEQYF	TGTGCCAGCAGTATCTTCGGGACAGGGATCGACGAGCAGTACTTC
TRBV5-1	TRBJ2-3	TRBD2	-	CASSFRRWLVAGRTDTQYF	TGCGCCAGCAGCTTCAGGAGGTGGTTGGTAGCGGGCCGCACAGATACGCAGTATTTT
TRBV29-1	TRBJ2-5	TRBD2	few	CSARGLVKETQYF	TGCAGCGCCCGGGGACTAGTGAAAGAGACCCAGTACTTC
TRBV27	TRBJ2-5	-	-	CAITDHRYQETQYF	TGTGCCATCACCGACCACAGGTACCAAGAGACCCAGTACTTC
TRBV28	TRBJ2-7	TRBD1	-	CASKIPGQGAYEQYF	TGTGCCAGCAAAATTCCGGGACAGGGGGCTTACGAGCAGTACTTC
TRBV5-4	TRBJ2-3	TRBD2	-	CASSSWVSGDTDTQYF	TGTGCCAGCAGCTCCTGGGTTAGCGGGGACACAGATACGCAGTATTTT
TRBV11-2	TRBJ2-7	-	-	CASSFSGLGYEQYF	TGTGCCAGCAGCTTCTCGGGCCTGGGATACGAGCAGTACTTC
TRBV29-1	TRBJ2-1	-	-	CSVRQGGDNEQFF	TGCAGCGTTCGGCAGGGAGGTGACAATGAGCAGTTCTTC
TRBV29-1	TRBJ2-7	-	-	CSVVLSPDRPYEQYF	TGCAGCGTTGTCCTTTCCCCGGACAGACCCTACGAGCAGTACTTC
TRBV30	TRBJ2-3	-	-	CAWSTPAVDTQYF	TGTGCCTGGAGCACCCCTGCGGTGGATACGCAGTATTTT
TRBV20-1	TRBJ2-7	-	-	CSATHSTEQYF	TGCAGTGCCACCCACTCCACCGAGCAGTACTTC
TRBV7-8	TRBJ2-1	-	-	CASSTRQNNEQFF	TGTGCCAGCAGCACGAGACAGAACAATGAGCAGTTCTTC